These 18 T cell receptor beta chains came from one sample sequenced in a study of CD8 T cells in ankylosing spondylitis. TCRdb re-called the 5' RACE reads with MiXCR, one entry per CDR3 protein. The sample has approximately 290,000 distinct CDR3 sequences; about 20% are singletons. The sequencing sample was made of blood, either unsorted or a sorted T cell fraction (not recorded which). The source is a female donor with ankylosing spondylitis or in good health (not recorded which).

This chain connects TRBV5-1 to TRBJ2-1; 13 nucleotides align to TRBD2. V shed 7 bases, J shed 9 bases, and the junction held 13 bases outside the gene matches. The CDR3 totals 16 residues. Looked up from germline, CDR1 is SGHRS and CDR2 is YFSETQ. Written as DNA, the CDR3 is TGCGCCAGCGGACTAGCGGGAGTCGTAAGCAGGGGTGAGCAGTTCTTC. Translating gives CASGLAGVVSRGEQFF.

The chain uses TRBV12-5 and TRBJ2-5, with D perhaps matching TRBD1 (6 bases). Germline V CDR1 and CDR2: LGHNT, FRNRAP. Trimming cost V 6 bases and J 3 bases, with 14 bases left between them. CDR3 length: 14 residues. The CDR3 DNA sequence: TGTGCTAGTGGGCCTACAGGGACGGAAGAGACCCAGTACTTC. It is translated as CASGPTGTEETQYF.

V is TRBV7-3 and J is TRBJ2-7; D is possibly TRBD1 or TRBD2 (6 bases each). Germline loops: CDR1 SGHTA, CDR2 FQGTGA. The CDR3 is 13 amino acids. The V end lost 3 bases, the J end lost 5 bases, and 11 bases lay between the germline ends. Here the CDR3 DNA reads TGTGCCAGCAGCTTTGGTAGGGGGGACGAGCAGTACTTC. Residues: CASSFGRGDEQYF.

This clonotype has more than one count but fewer than ten. The rearrangement uses TRBV2 and TRBJ2-1, with D perhaps TRBD1 or TRBD2 (5 bases each). The CDR3 length is 17 residues. Trimming shortened V by 6 bases and J by 2 bases, and 20 bases separated the two germline ends. Germline V gene lookup returns CDR1 SNHLY and CDR2 FYNNEI. The CDR3 DNA reads as TGTGCCAGCAGATTCCGGGGACGGGAAAACGCCTACAATGAGCAGTTCTTC. Amino acids: CASRFRGRENAYNEQFF.

The rearrangement uses TRBV5-6 and TRBJ2-1, with 9 bases identical to TRBD2. The CDR3 has 15 amino acids. Germline V lookup: CDR1 SGHDT, CDR2 YYEEEE. V lost 4 bases to trimming and J lost 2 bases; unmatched junction nucleotides: 4. DNA for the CDR3: TGTGCCAGCAGCACGACTAGCGGTCCCTACAATGAGCAGTTCTTC. Amino acid sequence: CASSTTSGPYNEQFF.

This clonotype was observed once. A much larger clone is a single base away; this may be a read error. The V call is TRBV12-3 or TRBV12-4, the J call TRBJ2-1; D gene ambiguous. Trimming pared 6 bases from V and 12 bases from J, leaving 12 bases between. The CDR3 loop spans 11 amino acids. The CDR3 here is CASSPTKGQFF. The CDR3 DNA is TGTGCCAGCAGCCCTACGAAGGGGCAGTTCTTC.

The rearrangement uses TRBV7-6 and TRBJ2-1, with 13 bases lining up with TRBD2. The CDR3 is 16 residues long. The germline gives CDR1 SGHVS, CDR2 FNYEAQ. Trimming took 4 bases from V and 5 from J; bases not matched to a gene: 5. CDR3 sequence: CASSSPGLAGHNEQFF. CDR3 bases: TGTGCCAGCAGCTCCCCGGGACTAGCGGGACACAATGAGCAGTTCTTC.

The rearrangement uses TRBV7-2 and TRBJ2-2, with TRBD2 matching over 7 bases. The V gene end was trimmed by 0 bases and the J gene end by 4 bases; junction bases not matched to a gene: 5. There are 16 residues in the CDR3. CDR1 is SGHTA, CDR2 FQGNSA, per germline. The CDR3 sequence is CASSLATSVATGELFF. The CDR3 nucleotides read TGTGCCAGCAGCTTAGCTACTAGCGTCGCCACCGGGGAGCTGTTTTTT.

The genes are TRBV5-1 and TRBJ2-7; 8 bases map to TRBD2. The germline V gene has CDR1 SGHRS and CDR2 YFSETQ. J lost 4 bases, V lost 4 bases, and 10 bases had no gene match. The CDR3 spans 15 residues. CDR3 DNA sequence: TGCGCCAGCAGCCCACGGCGGGGGGAGGTATACGAGCAGTACTTC. It codes for CASSPRRGEVYEQYF.

This clonotype appeared a few times. This chain connects TRBV3-1 to TRBJ2-2; D ambiguous. The CDR3 extends over 13 amino acids. The germline V gene encodes CDR1 LGHDT and CDR2 YNNKEL (reference sequence). Trimming left V 1 base short and J 1 base short, with 1 base between. The CDR3 sequence: CASSQGNTGELFF. In nucleotides, the CDR3 is TGTGCCAGCAGCCAAGGGAACACCGGGGAGCTGTTTTTT.

CDR3 sequence: CASSFGSLEQYF. CDR3 DNA: TGCGCCAGCAGCTTTGGATCCCTCGAGCAGTACTTC. The chain employs TRBV5-1 and TRBJ2-7; D is unclear. The V end lost 2 bases, the J end lost 6 bases, and 9 bases lay between the germline ends. Germline V gene sequence: CDR1 SGHRS, CDR2 YFSETQ. The CDR3 is made up of 12 amino acids.

This clonotype was observed a handful of times. The genes are TRBV29-1 and TRBJ1-1; a possible D gene is TRBD1 (5 bases). Trimming cost V 5 bases and J 5 bases, with 21 bases left between them. The V gene's germline CDR1 is SQVTM and CDR2 ANQGSEA. CDR3 size: 15 residues. CDR3 region: CSVRLKQGGATEAFF. The CDR3 DNA is TGCAGCGTTCGCCTAAAGCAGGGAGGTGCGACTGAAGCTTTCTTT.

The CDR3: CASSRLAGGPNEQFF. CDR3 coding DNA: TGTGCCAGCAGTAGACTAGCGGGAGGCCCCAACGAGCAGTTCTTC. The chain combines TRBV6-2 or TRBV6-3 with TRBJ2-1; 13 positions agree with TRBD2. The germline V gene encodes CDR1 MNHEY and CDR2 SVGEGT. The CDR3 is 15 amino acids. V gave up 5 bases and J gave up 10 bases; unmatched junction bases: 8.

This clonotype was detected a few times. The J gene is TRBJ2-3, the V gene TRBV19, with 12 bases that match TRBD2. Per germline, CDR1 LNHDA and CDR2 SQIVND (reference sequence). With V trimmed by 4 bases and J by 0 bases, 8 bases remained unmatched. This CDR3 has 18 amino acids. CDR3 sequence (DNA): TGTGCCAGTAGTACTGGGACTAGCGGGCGACGGAGCACAGATACGCAGTATTTT. The encoded protein is CASSTGTSGRRSTDTQYF.

The chain couples TRBV7-2 to TRBJ1-2; 7 bases are a match to TRBD1. Germline V CDR1 and CDR2: SGHTA, FQGNSA. The CDR3 loop spans 16 amino acids. V shed 5 bases, J shed 0 bases, and the junction held 9 bases outside the gene matches. The CDR3 DNA follows: TGTGCCAGCAGCCCCCGGGACAGAAAAACTAACTATGGCTACACCTTC. Its translation: CASSPRDRKTNYGYTF.

This clonotype showed up just a few times. The chain carries TRBV6-2 or TRBV6-3 and TRBJ1-5; D is unclear. CDR1 and CDR2 (germline): MNHEY, SVGEGT. This CDR3 region has 13 residues. V was pared by 3 bases and J by 5 bases, with 8 bases between. The CDR3 reads CASSYGEDQPQHF. The CDR3 bases are TGTGCCAGCAGTTATGGTGAGGATCAGCCCCAGCATTTT.

In its sample, this clonotype was seen many times. The chain has TRBV6-1 and TRBJ2-3; 11 nucleotides match TRBD2. This CDR3 comprises 15 residues. V gave up 5 bases and J gave up 5 bases; unmatched junction bases: 6. CDR1 is MNHNS, CDR2 SASEGT, per germline. CDR3 coding DNA: TGTGCCAGCAGTCGGGGACTAGCGGAGGGAGATACGCAGTATTTT. This sequence encodes CASSRGLAEGDTQYF.

This clonotype was counted between two and nine times. The chain couples TRBV20-1 to TRBJ2-7; D not certain. Germline-derived CDR1 and CDR2 are DFQATT and SNEGSKA (reference sequence). The CDR3 loop spans 13 amino acids. V lost 2 bases and J 7 bases, leaving 15 bases between the germline ends. In DNA form, the CDR3 reads TGCAGTGCTAGACAACCCGCCGGTGGGGAGCAGTACTTC. Translation: CSARQPAGGEQYF.